These 23 T cell receptor beta chains were all obtained from the same sample, sequenced in a study of type 1 regulatory T cells. The antigens for these receptors are not known. TCRdb re-analysed the reads in MiXCR, keeping a single row per CDR3 protein. The table includes roughly 68,000 distinct CDR3 sequences, roughly 60% detected once. The sequencing sample was made of cultured T cells, either the whole culture or a sorted T cell fraction (not recorded which). Subset in this sample: Tr1-enriched cell product generated in vitro against host alloantigens. All receptors come from a human donor in good health.

The chain employs TRBV10-3 and TRBJ2-5, with 8 bases lining up with TRBD2. Germline CDR1 reads ENHRY; CDR2 reads SYGVKD. The junction had 3 bases not matched to a gene; V was cut back by 4 bases and J by 5 bases. This CDR3 has 13 residues. The CDR3 here is CAISGLAGETQYF. CDR3 nucleotides: TGTGCCATCAGTGGTTTAGCGGGGGAGACCCAGTACTTC.

This chain links TRBV7-2 with TRBJ2-5, with 8 nucleotides matching TRBD2. J was trimmed by 5 bases and V by 6 bases; bases with no gene match: 8. Germline V gives CDR1 SGHTA, CDR2 FQGNSA. The CDR3 is 14 residues long. CDR3 bases: TGTGCCAGCAGTTATCAGGCGGGAGGTGAGACCCAGTACTTC. This encodes CASSYQAGGETQYF.

V gene TRBV19 combines with J gene TRBJ2-7; 9 nucleotides align to TRBD2. CDR1 is LNHDA and CDR2 is SQIVND in the germline V gene (reference sequence). Trimming removed 4 bases from V and 3 bases from J; junction bases left unmatched: 7. This CDR3 region has 15 residues. CDR3 sequence: CASSSSGSIIYEQYF. The CDR3, as DNA: TGTGCCAGTAGTAGTAGCGGGAGTATTATCTACGAGCAGTACTTC.

The chain recombines TRBV19 with TRBJ2-1, with 11 bases matching TRBD2. The CDR3 has 18 amino acids. The germline V gene has CDR1 LNHDA and CDR2 SQIVND (reference sequence). V shed 1 base, J shed 1 base, and the junction held 6 bases outside the gene matches. The CDR3 is CASSIAVLAGGSYNEQFF. The CDR3, as DNA: TGTGCCAGTAGTATAGCCGTTCTAGCGGGAGGTTCCTACAATGAGCAGTTCTTC.

A few counts support this clonotype. The rearrangement joins TRBV9 to TRBJ2-1; 11 bases align to TRBD1. V shed 0 bases and J 7 bases; nucleotides not matched to a gene: 12. Germline V gives CDR1 SGDLS, CDR2 YYNGEE. The CDR3 totals 18 residues. In DNA form, the CDR3 reads TGTGCCAGCAGCGTAGTTTTTATGGGACAGGGGGATATGAATGAGCAGTTCTTC. Residues: CASSVVFMGQGDMNEQFF.

The rearrangement joins TRBV29-1 to TRBJ2-5; D gene unclear. Germline assignment: CDR1 SQVTM and CDR2 ANQGSEA. The CDR3 covers 13 residues. Trimming took 1 base from V and 4 from J, leaving 10 bases between them. As DNA, the CDR3 is TGCAGCGTTGAAGTACCGGCCGGAGAGACCCAGTACTTC. This codes for CSVEVPAGETQYF.

This chain uses TRBV7-8 with TRBJ2-1, with D possibly TRBD2 on 6 matching bases. CDR1 and CDR2 (germline): SGHVS, FQNEAQ. V lost 6 bases, J lost 7 bases, and 19 bases lay in between. The CDR3 consists of 15 residues. The CDR3 spells CASRSSGGATNEQFF. As DNA, the CDR3 is TGTGCCAGCAGGTCATCGGGCGGGGCTACGAATGAGCAGTTCTTC.

The chain carries TRBV6-2 or TRBV6-3 and TRBJ2-2; D unresolved. The CDR3 spans 14 residues. Germline values: CDR1 MNHEY, CDR2 SVGEGT. With 6 bases removed from V and 1 base from J, the gap between germline ends came to 9 bases. The CDR3 spells CASSQLGNTGELFF. The CDR3 DNA follows: TGTGCCAGCAGCCAATTAGGGAACACCGGGGAGCTGTTTTTT.

This clonotype occurred many times. The chain uses TRBV6-2 or TRBV6-3 and TRBJ2-6; a weak D match, TRBD1 (6 bases). V was clipped by 8 bases and J by 1 base, with 9 bases between them. CDR1 is MNHEY, CDR2 SVGEGT, per germline. This CDR3 comprises 14 residues. DNA for the CDR3: TGTGCCAGCGGCACAGGGTCTGGGGCCAACGTCCTGACTTTC. It is translated as CASGTGSGANVLTF.

The gene calls are TRBV7-2 and TRBJ2-7, with D maybe TRBD2 (6 bases). The germline V gene encodes CDR1 SGHTA and CDR2 FQGNSA. V lost 7 bases and J 6 bases, leaving 10 bases between the germline ends. The CDR3 is made up of 11 amino acids. In DNA form, the CDR3 reads TGTGCCAGCAAAGGAGGGGTCGAGCAGTACTTC. This encodes CASKGGVEQYF.

With regard to this clonotype: The DNA is omitted, as the CDR3 cannot be located on it reliably, and the CDR3 follows TCRdb's listing. The chain links TRBV7-3 to TRBJ2-2. CDR1 and CDR2 from the germline V gene are SGHTA and FQGTGA. The CDR3 sequence runs 9 residues, both termini included. The CDR3 loop reads CASTRSCFF.

Here the CDR3 reads CASSPSQGGIYEQYF. CDR3 coding DNA: TGTGCCAGCAGCCCGTCCCAGGGGGGGATCTACGAGCAGTACTTC. The chain joins TRBV7-2 to TRBJ2-7; D may be TRBD1 or TRBD2 (7 bases each). The germline CDR1 and CDR2 sequences are SGHTA and FQGNSA. The CDR3 is 15 residues long. V lost 5 bases to trimming and J lost 3 bases, with 17 bases between them.

The chain links TRBV27 to TRBJ2-3; D is tentatively TRBD1 or TRBD2 (5 bases each). The germline gives CDR1 MNHEY, CDR2 SMNVEV (reference sequence). This CDR3 has 14 residues. V shed 6 bases and J shed 10 bases, with 20 bases lying between them. CDR3 sequence reads: CASRQTGTRTSQYF. The CDR3 bases are TGTGCCAGCAGACAAACCGGGACCCGAACCTCGCAGTATTTT.

The V call is TRBV19, the J call TRBJ1-5; no firm D call. The ends were cut back, 3 bases at V and 2 bases at J, with 5 bases in the middle. Germline loops: CDR1 LNHDA, CDR2 SQIVND (reference sequence). The CDR3 has 13 residues. CDR3 DNA: TGTGCCAGTAGTATCTTACGCAATCAGCCCCAGCATTTT. It encodes CASSILRNQPQHF. The whole variable domain, remainder taken from reference TRBV19 and TRBJ1-5, is DGGITQSPKYLFRKEGQNVTLSCEQNLNHDAMYWYRQDPGQGLRLIYYSQIVNDFQKGDIAEGYSVSREKKESFPLTVTSAQKNPTAFYLCASSILRNQPQHFGDGTRLSIL.

This clonotype was detected a few times. V and J are TRBV2 and TRBJ2-5; possibly TRBD1 for D (6 bases). The germline gives CDR1 SNHLY, CDR2 FYNNEI. Trimming shortened V by 9 bases and J by 1 base, and 12 bases separated the two germline ends. This CDR3 is built from 13 residues. The CDR3 reads CASKRTAQETQYF. DNA of the CDR3: TGTGCCAGTAAGCGGACAGCCCAAGAGACCCAGTACTTC.

The V and J genes are TRBV10-2 and TRBJ2-1; perhaps TRBD1 as D (6 bases). From germline, CDR1 is WSHSY and CDR2 SAAADI. The CDR3 runs 18 residues. With 0 bases removed from V and 0 bases from J, the gap between germline ends came to 15 bases. CDR3 in amino acids: CASSESSGGPYSYNEQFF. The CDR3 coding sequence is TGCGCCAGCAGTGAGTCGAGTGGGGGCCCCTACTCCTACAATGAGCAGTTCTTC.

This chain uses TRBV27 with TRBJ2-7; D is unresolved. The germline gives CDR1 MNHEY, CDR2 SMNVEV (reference sequence). This CDR3 spans 14 amino acids. V lost 4 bases to trimming and J lost 5 bases, with 15 bases between them. CDR3 sequence reads: CASSSLPTPHEQYF. For the CDR3, the DNA is TGTGCCAGCAGTTCACTTCCTACCCCACACGAGCAGTACTTC.

The V call is TRBV28, the J call TRBJ2-3; no firm D call. There are 14 residues in the CDR3. Trimming left V 3 bases short and J 1 base short, with 8 bases between. Germline V CDR1 and CDR2: MDHEN, SYDVKM. The CDR3 DNA reads as TGTGCCAGCAGTTTTGTTGCGGGCACAGATACGCAGTATTTT. This translates into CASSFVAGTDTQYF.

Details on this clonotype: At one end the junction does not follow the germline gene, possibly because of a read error. The chain employs TRBV20-1 and TRBJ2-3, with TRBD2 matching over 9 bases. This CDR3 region has 13 residues. In germline, CDR1 is DFQATT, CDR2 SNEGSKA (reference sequence). The CDR3 nucleotides are TGCAGTGCGCGACTAGCGGAAAAAGATGCGCAGTATTTT. Its protein product is CSARLAEKDAQYF.

The genes are TRBV29-1 and TRBJ2-7, with a tentative D call TRBD1 (8 bases). V was cut by 5 bases and J by 4 bases, with 15 bases left in between. The V gene's germline CDR1 is SQVTM and CDR2 ANQGSEA. The CDR3 runs to 13 residues. This CDR3 is CSVSQQGGYEQYF. CDR3 DNA: TGCAGCGTTTCACAACAGGGGGGGTACGAGCAGTACTTC.

The rearrangement uses TRBV9 and TRBJ2-1, with 14 bases aligning to TRBD2. Germline CDR1 reads SGDLS; CDR2 reads YYNGEE. The CDR3 is 17 amino acids. V dropped 5 bases and J dropped 0; count of bases not matched to a gene: 4. The CDR3 region is CASRGLAGALSYNEQFF. The CDR3 DNA follows: TGTGCCAGCAGGGGACTAGCGGGAGCTCTCTCCTACAATGAGCAGTTCTTC.

The genes are TRBV20-1 and TRBJ2-3, with TRBD2 matching 7 bases. The germline CDR1 and CDR2 sequences are DFQATT and SNEGSKA (reference sequence). V lost 1 base, J lost 3 bases, and 13 bases stayed unmatched. This CDR3 region has 17 residues. CDR3 nucleotides: TGCAGTGCTAGAGTTAGAAGAGTCGGGAGGATTACAGATACGCAGTATTTT. This translates into CSARVRRVGRITDTQYF.

This clonotype has only a few counts. The gene calls are TRBV2 and TRBJ2-1; 11 bases agree with TRBD2. CDR1 SNHLY and CDR2 FYNNEI come from the germline V gene. The CDR3 spans 14 residues. V lost 4 bases, J lost 4 bases, and 0 bases stayed unmatched. CDR3 in amino acids: CASSVAGGYNEQFF. CDR3 coding DNA: TGTGCCAGCAGTGTAGCGGGGGGGTACAATGAGCAGTTCTTC.